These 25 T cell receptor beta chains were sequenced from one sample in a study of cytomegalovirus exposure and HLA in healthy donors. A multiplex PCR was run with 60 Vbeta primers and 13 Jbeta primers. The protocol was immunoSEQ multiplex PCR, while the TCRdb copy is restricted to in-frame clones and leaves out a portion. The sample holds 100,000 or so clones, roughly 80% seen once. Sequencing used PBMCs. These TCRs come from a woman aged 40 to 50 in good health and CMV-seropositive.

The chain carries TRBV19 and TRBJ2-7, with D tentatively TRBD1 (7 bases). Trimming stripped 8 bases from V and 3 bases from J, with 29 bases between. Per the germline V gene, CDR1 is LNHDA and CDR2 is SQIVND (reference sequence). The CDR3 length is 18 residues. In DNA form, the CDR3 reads TGTGCCAGTTCTTCAACCCAGGGGGGCGCTAATGGACTCTACGAGCAGTACTTC. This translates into CASSSTQGGANGLYEQYF.

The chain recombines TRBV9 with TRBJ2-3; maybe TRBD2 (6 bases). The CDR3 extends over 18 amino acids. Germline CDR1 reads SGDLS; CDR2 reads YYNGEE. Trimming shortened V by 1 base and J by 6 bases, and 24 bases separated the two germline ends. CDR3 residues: CASSVNLPIPGVLDTQYF. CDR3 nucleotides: TGTGCCAGCAGCGTAAATCTTCCGATTCCGGGGGTCCTGGATACGCAGTATTTT.

The CDR3 DNA sequence: TGTGCCAGCTCGGACGGACACACAGATACGCAGTATTTT. Protein: CASSDGHTDTQYF. This chain connects TRBV7-2 to TRBJ2-3; a weak D match, TRBD1 (5 bases). This CDR3 is built from 13 residues. From germline, CDR1 is SGHTA and CDR2 FQGNSA. Deletions cut 8 bases from V and 2 bases from J, with 11 bases between.

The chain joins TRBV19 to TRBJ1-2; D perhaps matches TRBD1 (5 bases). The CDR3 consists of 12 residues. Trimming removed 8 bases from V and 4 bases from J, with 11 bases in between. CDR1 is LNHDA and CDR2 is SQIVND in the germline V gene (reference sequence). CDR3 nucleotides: TGTGCCAGTGAATTTAGGGGCTATGGCTACACCTTC. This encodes CASEFRGYGYTF.

The CDR3 coding sequence is TGTGCCAGCAGCCACGACCGAAGACCGGGAAGGGAGCTGTTTTTT. It translates to CASSHDRRPGRELFF. V is TRBV7-2 and J is TRBJ2-2; TRBD2 might be the D (5 bases). V was pared by 5 bases and J by 9 bases, with 19 bases between. Germline-derived CDR1 and CDR2 are SGHTA and FQGNSA. The CDR3 consists of 15 residues.

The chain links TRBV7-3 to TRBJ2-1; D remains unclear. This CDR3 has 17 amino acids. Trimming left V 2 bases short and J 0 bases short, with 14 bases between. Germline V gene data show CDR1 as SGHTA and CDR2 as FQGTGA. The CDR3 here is CASSLFPPTSSYNEQFF. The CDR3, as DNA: TGTGCCAGCAGCTTATTCCCTCCAACGAGCTCCTACAATGAGCAGTTCTTC.

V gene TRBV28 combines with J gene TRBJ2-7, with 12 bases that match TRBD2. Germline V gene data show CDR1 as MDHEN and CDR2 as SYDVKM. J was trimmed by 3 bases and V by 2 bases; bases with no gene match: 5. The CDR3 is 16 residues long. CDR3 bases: TGTGCCAGCAGTTTAAGACTAGCGGGAGCTTACTACGAGCAGTACTTC. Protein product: CASSLRLAGAYYEQYF.

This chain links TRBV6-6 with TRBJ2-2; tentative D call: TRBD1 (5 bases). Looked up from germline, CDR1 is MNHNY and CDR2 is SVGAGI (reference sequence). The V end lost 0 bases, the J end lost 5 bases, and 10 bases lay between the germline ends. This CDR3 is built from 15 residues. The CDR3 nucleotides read TGTGCCAGCAGTTACTCCCCGTCAGGGACCGGGGAGCTGTTTTTT. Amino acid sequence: CASSYSPSGTGELFF.

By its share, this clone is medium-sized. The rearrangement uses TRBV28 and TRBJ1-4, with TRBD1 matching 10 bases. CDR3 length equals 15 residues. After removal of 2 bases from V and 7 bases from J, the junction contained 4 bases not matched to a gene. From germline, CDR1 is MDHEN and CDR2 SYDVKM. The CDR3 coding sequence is TGTGCCAGCAGTTTAAGGACAGGGGGTGTTGAAAAACTGTTTTTT. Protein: CASSLRTGGVEKLFF.

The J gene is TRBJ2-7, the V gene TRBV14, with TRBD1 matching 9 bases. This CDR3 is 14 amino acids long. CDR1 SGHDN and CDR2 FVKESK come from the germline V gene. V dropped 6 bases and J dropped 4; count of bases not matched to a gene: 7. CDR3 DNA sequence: TGTGCCAGCAGTCTCGGACAGGGGCTTTACGAGCAGTACTTC. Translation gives CASSLGQGLYEQYF.

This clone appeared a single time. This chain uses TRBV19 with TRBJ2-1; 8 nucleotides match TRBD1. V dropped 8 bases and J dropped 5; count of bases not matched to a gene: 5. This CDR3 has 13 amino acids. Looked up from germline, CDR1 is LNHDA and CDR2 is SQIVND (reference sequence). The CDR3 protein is CASDRGNNNEQFF. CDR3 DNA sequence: TGTGCCAGTGACAGGGGTAACAACAATGAGCAGTTCTTC.

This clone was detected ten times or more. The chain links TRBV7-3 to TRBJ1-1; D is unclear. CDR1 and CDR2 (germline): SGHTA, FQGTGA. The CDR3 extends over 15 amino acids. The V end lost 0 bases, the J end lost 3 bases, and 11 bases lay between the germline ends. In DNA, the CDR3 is TGTGCCAGCAGCTTAACACCGGGAGGCCACACTGAAGCTTTCTTT. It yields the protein CASSLTPGGHTEAFF.

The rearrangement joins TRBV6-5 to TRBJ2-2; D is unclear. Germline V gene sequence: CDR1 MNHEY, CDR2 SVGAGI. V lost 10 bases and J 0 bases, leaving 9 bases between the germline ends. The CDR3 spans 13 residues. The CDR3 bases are TGTGCCACTGTCGCGGCGAACACCGGGGAGCTGTTTTTT. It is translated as CATVAANTGELFF.

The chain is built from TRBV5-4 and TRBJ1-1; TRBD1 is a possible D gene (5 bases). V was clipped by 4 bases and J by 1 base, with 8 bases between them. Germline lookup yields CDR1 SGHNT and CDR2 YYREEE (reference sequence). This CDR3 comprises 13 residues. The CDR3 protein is CASSPTGNTEAFF. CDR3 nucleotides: TGTGCCAGCAGCCCTACAGGGAACACTGAAGCTTTCTTT.

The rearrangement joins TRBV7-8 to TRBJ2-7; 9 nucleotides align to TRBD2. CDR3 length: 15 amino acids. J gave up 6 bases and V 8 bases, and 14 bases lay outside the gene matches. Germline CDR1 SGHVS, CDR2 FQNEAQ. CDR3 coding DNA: TGTGCCAGCGATGGGGGATCCGGGACTAGCCGCGAGCAGTACTTC. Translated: CASDGGSGTSREQYF.

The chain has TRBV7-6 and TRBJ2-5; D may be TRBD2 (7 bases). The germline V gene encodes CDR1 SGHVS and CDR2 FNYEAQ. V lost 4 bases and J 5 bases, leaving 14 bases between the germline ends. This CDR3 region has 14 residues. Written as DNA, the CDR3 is TGTGCCAGCAGCTCCACAGGGAGGGCGGAGACCCAGTACTTC. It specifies CASSSTGRAETQYF.

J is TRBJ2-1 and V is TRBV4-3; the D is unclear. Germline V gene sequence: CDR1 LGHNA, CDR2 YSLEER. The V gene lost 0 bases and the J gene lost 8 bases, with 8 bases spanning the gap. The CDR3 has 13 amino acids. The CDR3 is CASSQDPGYEQFF. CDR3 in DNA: TGCGCCAGCAGCCAAGATCCAGGTTATGAGCAGTTCTTC.

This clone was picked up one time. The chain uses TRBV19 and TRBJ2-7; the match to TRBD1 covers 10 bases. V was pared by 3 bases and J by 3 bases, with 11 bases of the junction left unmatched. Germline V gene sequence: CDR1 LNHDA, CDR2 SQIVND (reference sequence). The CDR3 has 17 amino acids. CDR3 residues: CASSMRLDRGTSYEQYF. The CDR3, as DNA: TGTGCCAGTAGTATGAGGCTGGACAGGGGGACAAGCTACGAGCAGTACTTC.

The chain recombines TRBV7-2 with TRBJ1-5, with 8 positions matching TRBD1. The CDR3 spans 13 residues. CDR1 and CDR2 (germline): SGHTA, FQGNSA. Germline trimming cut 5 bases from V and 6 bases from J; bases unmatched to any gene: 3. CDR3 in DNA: TGTGCCAGCAGCGGACAGGGAAGTCAGCCCCAGCATTTT. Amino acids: CASSGQGSQPQHF.

In DNA, the CDR3 is TGTGCCAGCAGCTTAGCGTGGGAGCCGGACTACACCTTC. It is translated as CASSLAWEPDYTF. The chain has TRBV7-8 and TRBJ1-2, with D uncertain. This CDR3 is built from 13 residues. Germline V lookup: CDR1 SGHVS, CDR2 FQNEAQ. Deletions cut 0 bases from V and 10 bases from J, with 12 bases between. The full variable domain, in which reference TRBV7-8 and TRBJ1-2 provide the parts outside the CDR3, is GAGVSQSPRYKVAKRGQDVALRCDPISGHVSLFWYQQALGQGPEFLTYFQNEAQLDKSGLPSDRFFAERPEGSVSTLKIQRTQQEDSAVYLCASSLAWEPDYTFGSGTRLTVV.

CDR3 sequence: CASSLELRGELGETQYF. DNA of the CDR3: TGTGCCAGCAGCTTAGAGCTCAGGGGAGAGCTGGGGGAGACCCAGTACTTC. This chain links TRBV11-2 with TRBJ2-5; D is perhaps TRBD1 (6 bases). The CDR3 is 17 amino acids. The germline CDR1 and CDR2 sequences are SGHAT and FQNNGV. Trimming stripped 0 bases from V and 5 bases from J, with 19 bases between.

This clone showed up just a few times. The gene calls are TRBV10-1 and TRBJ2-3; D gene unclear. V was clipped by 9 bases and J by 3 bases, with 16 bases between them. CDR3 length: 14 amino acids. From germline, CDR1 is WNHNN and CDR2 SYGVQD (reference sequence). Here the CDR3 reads CASCEADKTDTQYF. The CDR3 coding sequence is TGCGCCAGTTGCGAAGCCGACAAAACAGATACGCAGTATTTT.

CDR3 in DNA: TGCAGCGACGGGAACACTGAAGCTTTCTTT. Its protein product is CSDGNTEAFF. V is TRBV29-1 and J is TRBJ1-1; D is unclear. This CDR3 has 10 residues. Germline values: CDR1 SQVTM, CDR2 ANQGSEA. V was cut by 7 bases and J by 1 base, with 4 bases left in between. Filled out from reference TRBV29-1 and TRBJ1-1, the complete variable domain reads SAVISQKPSRDICQRGTSLTIQCQVDSQVTMMFWYRQQPGQSLTLIATANQGSEATYESGFVIDKFPISRPNLTFSTLTVSNMSPEDSSIYLCSDGNTEAFFGQGTRLTVV.

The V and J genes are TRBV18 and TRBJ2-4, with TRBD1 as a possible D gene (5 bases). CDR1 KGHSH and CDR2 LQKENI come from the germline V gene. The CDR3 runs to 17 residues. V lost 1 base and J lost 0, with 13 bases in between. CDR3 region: CASSPRDGALAKNIQYF. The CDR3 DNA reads TGTGCCAGCTCACCACGTGATGGGGCCCTAGCCAAAAACATTCAGTACTTC.

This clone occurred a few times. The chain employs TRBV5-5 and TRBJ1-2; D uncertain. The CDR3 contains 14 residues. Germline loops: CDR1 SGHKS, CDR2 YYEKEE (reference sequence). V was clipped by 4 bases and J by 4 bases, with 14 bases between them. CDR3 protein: CASSQTGEGYGYTF. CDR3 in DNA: TGTGCCAGCAGCCAAACCGGGGAGGGCTATGGCTACACCTTC.